These 21 T cell receptor beta chains came from one sample sequenced in a study of blood T cell repertoires in COVID-19. Measured with immunoSEQ multiplex PCR; TCRdb has only the in-frame clones, and not every one. Of some 240,000 clones listed, about 90% were seen once; the top ten hold roughly 10%. Sequenced sample: peripheral blood. The receptors come from a woman aged 70-85 years with COVID-19, enrolled during active disease.

This clone turned up a few times. This rearrangement joins TRBV7-9 to TRBJ2-7; D ambiguous. With 4 bases removed from V and 2 bases from J, the gap between germline ends came to 9 bases. The CDR3 sequence is 13 residues long. Germline-derived CDR1 and CDR2 are SEHNR and FQNEAQ (reference sequence). The CDR3 here is CASSSSPAYEQYF. CDR3 coding DNA: TGTGCCAGCAGCTCCTCCCCAGCCTACGAGCAGTACTTC.

Details on this clone: A read error may account for a junction end that differs from germline. The chain employs TRBV7-9 and TRBJ2-7; D may be TRBD2 (6 bases). Germline CDR1 reads SEHNR; CDR2 reads FQNEAQ (reference sequence). The CDR3 length is 12 residues. This CDR3 reads CASSRGEEARHF. CDR3 in DNA: TGTGCCAGCAGCCGAGGGGAGGAGGCAAGGCACTTC.

The chain couples TRBV19 to TRBJ1-5; D might be TRBD1 (6 bases). Trimming cost V 7 bases and J 1 base, with 11 bases left between them. The CDR3 has 14 amino acids. The germline CDR1 and CDR2 sequences are LNHDA and SQIVND (reference sequence). In DNA, the CDR3 is TGTGCCAGTAAGACGGACAGCAGCAATCAGCCCCAGCATTTT. Translation: CASKTDSSNQPQHF.

The chain employs TRBV5-1 and TRBJ2-7, with TRBD2 matching over 15 bases. This CDR3 comprises 17 residues. Unmatched junction bases numbered 7, after V lost 2 bases and J lost 4 bases. Germline V gives CDR1 SGHRS, CDR2 YFSETQ. The CDR3 region is CASSFGRTSGREYEQYF. For the CDR3, the DNA is TGCGCCAGCAGCTTTGGGAGGACTAGCGGGAGGGAGTACGAGCAGTACTTC. Drawing the rest from reference TRBV5-1 and TRBJ2-7, the complete variable domain is KAGVTQTPRYLIKTRGQQVTLSCSPISGHRSVSWYQQTPGQGLQFLFEYFSETQRNKGNFPGRFSGRQFSNSRSEMNVSTLELGDSALYLCASSFGRTSGREYEQYFGPGTRLTVT.

CDR3 sequence: CASSRSLQETQYF. CDR3 DNA sequence: TGTGCCAGCAGCCGGAGCTTACAAGAGACCCAGTACTTC. The chain is built from TRBV3-1 (or the pseudogene TRBV3-2) and TRBJ2-5; D remains ambiguous. The CDR3 runs to 13 residues. Germline loops: CDR1 LGHDT, CDR2 YNNKEL (reference sequence). Trimming took off 4 bases at V and 2 bases at J, with 8 bases between the two ends.

The chain carries TRBV5-1 and TRBJ1-2; D call uncertain. The germline V gene encodes CDR1 SGHRS and CDR2 YFSETQ. This CDR3 has 15 residues. V lost 4 bases, J lost 2 bases, and 15 bases lay in between. The CDR3 here is CASSLNGDTNYGYTF. The CDR3 DNA is TGCGCCAGCAGCCTCAACGGCGACACAAACTATGGCTACACCTTC. Full variable domain (missing parts from reference TRBV5-1 and TRBJ1-2): KAGVTQTPRYLIKTRGQQVTLSCSPISGHRSVSWYQQTPGQGLQFLFEYFSETQRNKGNFPGRFSGRQFSNSRSEMNVSTLELGDSALYLCASSLNGDTNYGYTFGSGTRLTVV.

This clone was observed once. The chain recombines TRBV3-1 (or the pseudogene TRBV3-2) with TRBJ2-2, with D possibly TRBD2 on 6 matching bases. Trimming took 2 bases from V and 6 from J, leaving 10 bases between them. The CDR3 loop spans 14 amino acids. Germline V gives CDR1 LGHDT, CDR2 YNNKEL (reference sequence). The CDR3 reads CASSQSGVSGELFF. CDR3 in DNA: TGTGCCAGCAGCCAATCGGGAGTGTCCGGGGAGCTGTTTTTT.

The DNA for the CDR3 is TGTGCCAGTAGTATAGACCCTCCTGCGGATGGCTACACCTTC. Its protein is CASSIDPPADGYTF. The chain is built from TRBV19 and TRBJ1-2; D is uncertain. The germline gives CDR1 LNHDA, CDR2 SQIVND (reference sequence). V lost 0 bases and J lost 6, with 11 bases in between. The CDR3 is made up of 14 amino acids.

This clone was detected only once. The genes are TRBV4-1 and TRBJ2-1; TRBD2 might be the D (5 bases). This CDR3 has 15 amino acids. Trimming took off 4 bases at V and 6 bases at J, with 16 bases between the two ends. Germline V gene sequence: CDR1 MGHRA, CDR2 YSYEKL. The CDR3 spells CASSPGRTGFNEQFF. The DNA of the CDR3 is TGCGCCAGCAGCCCAGGCCGTACGGGATTCAATGAGCAGTTCTTC.

The chain combines TRBV9 with TRBJ1-1; no firm D call. The CDR3 has 15 residues. Looked up from germline, CDR1 is SGDLS and CDR2 is YYNGEE. Trimming took 0 bases from V and 7 from J, leaving 16 bases between them. The CDR3 DNA follows: TGTGCCAGCAGCGTAGTGTCGGGAGTTAACGGTGAAGCTTTCTTT. Translation: CASSVVSGVNGEAFF.

The V and J genes are TRBV25-1 and TRBJ2-6; D remains ambiguous. The germline gives CDR1 MGHDK, CDR2 SYGVNS. V was pared by 5 bases and J by 0 bases, with 17 bases between. The CDR3 covers 18 residues. This chain's CDR3 is CASSKSGRIDSGANVLTF. The CDR3 bases are TGTGCCAGCAGTAAGTCTGGCAGGATCGACTCTGGGGCCAACGTCCTGACTTTC.

Worth noting for this clone: The same CDR3 can be traced to other DNA sequences in this sample. The chain recombines TRBV5-1 with TRBJ2-1, with 8 bases identical to TRBD2. This CDR3 is 16 amino acids long. CDR1 is SGHRS and CDR2 is YFSETQ in the germline V gene. V lost 0 bases to trimming and J lost 4 bases; unmatched junction nucleotides: 6. As DNA, the CDR3 is TGCGCCAGCAGCTTGGCGGGCGGGAGGTCATACAATGAGCAGTTCTTC. Its protein product is CASSLAGGRSYNEQFF.

The CDR3: CASKVPGQGTTEAFF. For the CDR3, the DNA is TGTGCCAGCAAAGTCCCGGGACAGGGAACCACTGAAGCTTTCTTT. V and J are TRBV28 and TRBJ1-1, with 9 bases that match TRBD1. Losses at the gene ends were 7 bases for V and 4 bases for J; bases not matched to a gene: 10. This CDR3 is 15 amino acids long. CDR1 MDHEN and CDR2 SYDVKM come from the germline V gene.

The chain combines TRBV19 with TRBJ1-5; 7 bases fit TRBD1. Germline V CDR1 and CDR2: LNHDA, SQIVND (reference sequence). The V segment lost 4 bases and the J segment 0 bases; nucleotides outside the gene matches: 9. This CDR3 contains 17 residues. The CDR3 region has the DNA TGTGCCAGTAGTACCGGAGGGGGCTCACTTAGCAATCAGCCCCAGCATTTT. Its translation: CASSTGGGSLSNQPQHF.

This chain joins TRBV7-9 and TRBJ1-5; tentative D call: TRBD1 (6 bases). V lost 5 bases and J lost 3, with 8 bases in between. In germline, CDR1 is SEHNR, CDR2 FQNEAQ (reference sequence). CDR3 length: 13 residues. The CDR3 bases are TGTGCCAGCAGCCGACAGGCCAATCAGCCCCAGCATTTT. Translating gives CASSRQANQPQHF.

The chain couples TRBV24-1 to TRBJ2-1, with D perhaps TRBD2 (6 bases). The CDR3 covers 18 residues. In germline, CDR1 is KGHDR, CDR2 SFDVKD. The V end was cut by 0 bases, the J end by 0 bases, with 14 bases between. CDR3 in amino acids: CATSDLLGLWSSYNEQFF. The CDR3 DNA sequence: TGTGCCACCAGTGATTTGCTGGGACTGTGGAGCTCCTACAATGAGCAGTTCTTC.

The chain recombines TRBV5-1 with TRBJ1-5; 8 bases match TRBD1. Germline-derived CDR1 and CDR2 are SGHRS and YFSETQ. The length of the CDR3 is 15 residues. Trimming removed 0 bases from V and 5 bases from J; junction bases left unmatched: 4. The CDR3 region is CASSLGSGQDQPQHF. DNA for the CDR3: TGCGCCAGCAGCTTGGGGTCGGGACAGGATCAGCCCCAGCATTTT.

The chain combines TRBV29-1 with TRBJ1-5; the D is unclear. This CDR3 is built from 11 residues. The germline V and J ends were trimmed by 8 bases and 10 bases, with 15 bases remaining between them. Germline V gene lookup returns CDR1 SQVTM and CDR2 ANQGSEA. The chain's CDR3 is CSIHPGVPQHF. CDR3 in DNA: TGCAGCATTCACCCCGGTGTTCCCCAGCATTTT.

This clone came up once. This rearrangement joins TRBV28 to TRBJ1-5, with 12 bases that match TRBD1. Per the germline V gene, CDR1 is MDHEN and CDR2 is SYDVKM. The V gene end was trimmed by 9 bases and the J gene end by 9 bases; junction bases not matched to a gene: 9. This CDR3 contains 14 residues. The CDR3 spells CASSFGTGGLPQHF. As DNA, the CDR3 is TGTGCCAGTTCTTTCGGGACAGGGGGCTTGCCCCAGCATTTT. Using reference TRBV28 and TRBJ1-5 for the parts outside the CDR3, the full variable domain is DVKVTQSSRYLVKRTGEKVFLECVQDMDHENMFWYRQDPGLGLRLIYFSYDVKMKEKGDIPEGYSVSREKKERFSLILESASTNQTSMYLCASSFGTGGLPQHFGDGTRLSIL.

The chain combines TRBV19 with TRBJ1-2, with D hard to call. The CDR3 loop spans 14 amino acids. Per germline, CDR1 LNHDA and CDR2 SQIVND (reference sequence). V was trimmed by 5 bases and J by 4 bases, leaving 14 bases between them. The CDR3 reads CASSGRGLPYGYTF. In nucleotides, the CDR3 is TGTGCCAGTAGTGGCCGAGGCCTTCCCTATGGCTACACCTTC.

This chain links TRBV5-1 with TRBJ2-5, with a weak D call TRBD2 (6 bases). V lost 0 bases and J 0 bases, leaving 12 bases between the germline ends. Germline assignment: CDR1 SGHRS and CDR2 YFSETQ. The CDR3 length is 16 residues. This CDR3 is CASSLGFSGYQETQYF. Here the CDR3 DNA reads TGCGCCAGCAGCTTGGGATTCAGCGGGTACCAAGAGACCCAGTACTTC.